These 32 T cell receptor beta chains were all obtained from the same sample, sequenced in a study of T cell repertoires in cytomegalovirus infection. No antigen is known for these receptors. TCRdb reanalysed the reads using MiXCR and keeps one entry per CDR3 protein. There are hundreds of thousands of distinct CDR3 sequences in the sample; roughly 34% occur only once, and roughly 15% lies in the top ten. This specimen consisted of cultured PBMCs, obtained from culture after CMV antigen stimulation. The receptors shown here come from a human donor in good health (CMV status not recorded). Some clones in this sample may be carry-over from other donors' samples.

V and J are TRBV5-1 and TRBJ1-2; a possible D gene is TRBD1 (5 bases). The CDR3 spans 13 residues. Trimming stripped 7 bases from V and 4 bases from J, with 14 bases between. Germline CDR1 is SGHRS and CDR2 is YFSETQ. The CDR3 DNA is TGCGCCAGCGGGGCCGGGCAAAGCTATGGCTACACCTTC. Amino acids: CASGAGQSYGYTF.

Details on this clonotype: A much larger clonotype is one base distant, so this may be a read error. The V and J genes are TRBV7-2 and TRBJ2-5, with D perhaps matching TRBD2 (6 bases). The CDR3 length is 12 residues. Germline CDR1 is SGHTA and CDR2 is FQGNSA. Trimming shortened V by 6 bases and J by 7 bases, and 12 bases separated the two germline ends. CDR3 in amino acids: CASRIAVGTQYF. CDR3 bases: TGTGCCAGCAGGATAGCGGTGGGGACCCAGTACTTC.

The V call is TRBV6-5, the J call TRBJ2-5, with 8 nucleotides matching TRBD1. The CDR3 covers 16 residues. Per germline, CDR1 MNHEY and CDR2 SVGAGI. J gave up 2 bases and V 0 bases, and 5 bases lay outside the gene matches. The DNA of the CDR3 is TGTGCCAGCAGTTACTCTCGGACAGGGACTCAAGAGACCCAGTACTTC. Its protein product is CASSYSRTGTQETQYF.

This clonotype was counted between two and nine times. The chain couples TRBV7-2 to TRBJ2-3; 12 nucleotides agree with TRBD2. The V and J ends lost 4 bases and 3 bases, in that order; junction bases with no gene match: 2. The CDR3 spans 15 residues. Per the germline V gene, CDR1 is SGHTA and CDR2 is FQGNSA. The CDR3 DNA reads TGTGCCAGCAGCTCTAGCGGGAGGGCAACAGATACGCAGTATTTT. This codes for CASSSSGRATDTQYF. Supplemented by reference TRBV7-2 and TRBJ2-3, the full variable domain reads GAGVSQSPSNKVTEKGKDVELRCDPISGHTALYWYRQSLGQGLEFLIYFQGNSAPDKSGLPSDRFSAERTGGSVSTLTIQRTQQEDSAVYLCASSSSGRATDTQYFGPGTRLTVL.

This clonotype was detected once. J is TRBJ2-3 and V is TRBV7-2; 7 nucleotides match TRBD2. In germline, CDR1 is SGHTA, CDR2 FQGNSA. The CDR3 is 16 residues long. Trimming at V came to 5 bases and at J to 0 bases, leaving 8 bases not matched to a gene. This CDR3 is CASSARLAVSTDTQYF. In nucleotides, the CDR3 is TGTGCCAGCAGCGCCAGACTAGCAGTTAGCACAGATACGCAGTATTTT.

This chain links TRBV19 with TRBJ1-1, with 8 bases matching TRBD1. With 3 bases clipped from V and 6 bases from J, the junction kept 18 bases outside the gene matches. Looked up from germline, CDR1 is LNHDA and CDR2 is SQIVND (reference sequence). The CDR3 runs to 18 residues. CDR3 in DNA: TGTGCCAGTAGTATGCCCCCGGGGGCGTGGGCAGGGGGCCCTGAAGCTTTCTTT. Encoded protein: CASSMPPGAWAGGPEAFF.

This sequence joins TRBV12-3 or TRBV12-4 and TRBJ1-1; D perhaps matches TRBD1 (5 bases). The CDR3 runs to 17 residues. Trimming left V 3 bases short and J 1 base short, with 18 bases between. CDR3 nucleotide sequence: TGTGCCAGCAGTTTTAAATTTTATGCAGGGAGGAACACTGAAGCTTTCTTT. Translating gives CASSFKFYAGRNTEAFF.

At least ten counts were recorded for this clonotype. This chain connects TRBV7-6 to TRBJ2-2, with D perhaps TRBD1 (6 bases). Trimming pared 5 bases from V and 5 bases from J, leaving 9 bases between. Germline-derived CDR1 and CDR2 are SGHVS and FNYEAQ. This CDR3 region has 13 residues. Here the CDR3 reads CASSLGQTGELFF. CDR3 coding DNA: TGTGCCAGCAGCCTGGGACAAACCGGGGAGCTGTTTTTT.

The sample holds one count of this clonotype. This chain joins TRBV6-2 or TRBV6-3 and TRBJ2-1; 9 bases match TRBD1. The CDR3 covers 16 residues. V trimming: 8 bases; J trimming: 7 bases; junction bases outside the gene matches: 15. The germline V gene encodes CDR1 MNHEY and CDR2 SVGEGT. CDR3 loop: CASRLSGTGNRNEQFF. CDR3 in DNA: TGTGCCAGCCGACTTTCCGGGACAGGGAATAGGAATGAGCAGTTCTTC.

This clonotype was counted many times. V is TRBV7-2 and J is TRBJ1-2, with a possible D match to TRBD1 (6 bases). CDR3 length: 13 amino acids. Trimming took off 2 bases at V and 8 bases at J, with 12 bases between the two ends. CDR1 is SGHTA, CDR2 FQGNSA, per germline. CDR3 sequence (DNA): TGTGCCAGCAGCTTAAGAGGGGGGGAGGGCTACACCTTC. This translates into CASSLRGGEGYTF.

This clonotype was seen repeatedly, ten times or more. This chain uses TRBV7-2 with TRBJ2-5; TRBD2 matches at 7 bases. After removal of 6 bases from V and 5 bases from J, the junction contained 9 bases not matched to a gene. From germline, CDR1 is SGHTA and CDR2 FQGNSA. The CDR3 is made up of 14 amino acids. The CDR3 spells CASSALGGRETQYF. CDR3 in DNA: TGTGCCAGCAGTGCGCTCGGGGGGAGGGAGACCCAGTACTTC.

The CDR3 DNA is TGTGCCAGCAGTTACGGGAGGACCTACGAGCAGTACTTC. Its translation: CASSYGRTYEQYF. V is TRBV6-2 or TRBV6-3 and J is TRBJ2-7, with D perhaps matching TRBD2 (6 bases). Germline V gives CDR1 MNHEY, CDR2 SVGEGT. The CDR3 is 13 residues long. Trimming removed 2 bases at V and 2 bases at J, with 7 bases between.

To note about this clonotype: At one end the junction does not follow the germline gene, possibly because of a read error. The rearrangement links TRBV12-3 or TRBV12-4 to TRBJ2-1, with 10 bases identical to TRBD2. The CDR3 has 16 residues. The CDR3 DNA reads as TGTGCCAGCAGGTTAGCTAGCGGGAGCATGTTCAATGAGCAGTTCTTC. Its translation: CASRLASGSMFNEQFF.

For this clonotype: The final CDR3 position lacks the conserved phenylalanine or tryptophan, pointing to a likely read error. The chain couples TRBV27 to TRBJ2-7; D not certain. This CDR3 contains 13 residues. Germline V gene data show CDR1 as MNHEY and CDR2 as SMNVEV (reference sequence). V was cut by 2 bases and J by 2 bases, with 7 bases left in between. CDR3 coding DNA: TGTGCCAGCAGTTTAGCCTCCGCCTACGAGCAGTACCTC. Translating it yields CASSLASAYEQYL.

The CDR3 DNA sequence: TGTGCCAGCAGCCCCCGGGGGGGCTCGAGCGGGGAGCTGTTTTTT. Residues: CASSPRGGSSGELFF. The chain couples TRBV7-9 to TRBJ2-2; TRBD2 agrees at 8 bases. With V trimmed by 5 bases and J by 7 bases, 9 bases remained unmatched. CDR1 is SEHNR and CDR2 is FQNEAQ in the germline V gene (reference sequence). CDR3 length: 15 amino acids.

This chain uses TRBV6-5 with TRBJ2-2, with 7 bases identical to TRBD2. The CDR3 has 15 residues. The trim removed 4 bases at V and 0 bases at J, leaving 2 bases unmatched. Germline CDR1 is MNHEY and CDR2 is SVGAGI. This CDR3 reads CASSSSGPNTGELFF. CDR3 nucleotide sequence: TGTGCCAGCAGTTCTAGCGGACCGAACACCGGGGAGCTGTTTTTT.

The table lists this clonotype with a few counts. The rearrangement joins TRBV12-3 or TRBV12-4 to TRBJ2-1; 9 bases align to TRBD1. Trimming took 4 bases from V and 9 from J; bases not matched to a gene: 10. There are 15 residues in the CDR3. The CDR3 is CASSSGQGWVGEQFF. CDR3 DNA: TGTGCCAGCAGTTCAGGACAGGGGTGGGTGGGTGAGCAGTTCTTC.

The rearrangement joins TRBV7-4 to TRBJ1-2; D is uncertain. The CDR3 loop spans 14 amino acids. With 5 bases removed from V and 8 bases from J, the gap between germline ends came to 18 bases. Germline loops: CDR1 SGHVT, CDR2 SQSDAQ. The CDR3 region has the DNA TGTGCCAGCAGCCCGGAAGTCAGTACCCGGGGCTACACCTTC. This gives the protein CASSPEVSTRGYTF.

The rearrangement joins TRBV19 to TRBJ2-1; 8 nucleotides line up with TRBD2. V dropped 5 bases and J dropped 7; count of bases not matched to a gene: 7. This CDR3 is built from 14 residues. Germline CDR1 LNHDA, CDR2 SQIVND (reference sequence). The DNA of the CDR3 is TGTGCCAGTAGTGTAAGCGGGAGTCAGAATGAGCAGTTCTTC. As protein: CASSVSGSQNEQFF.

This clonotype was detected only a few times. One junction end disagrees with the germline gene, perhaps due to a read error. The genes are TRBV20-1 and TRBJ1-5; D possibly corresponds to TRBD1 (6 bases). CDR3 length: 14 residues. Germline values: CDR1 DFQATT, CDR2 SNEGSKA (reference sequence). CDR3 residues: CSARGGSGYQPQHF. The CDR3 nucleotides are TGCAGTGCCAGAGGGGGGTCAGGGTATCAGCCCCAGCATTTT.

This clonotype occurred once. The CDR3 sequence is CASSVDGTGYEKLFF. DNA of the CDR3: TGTGCCAGCAGCGTGGATGGGACAGGGTATGAAAAACTGTTTTTT. The rearrangement uses TRBV9 and TRBJ1-4; 9 bases match TRBD1. With 2 bases clipped from V and 6 bases from J, the junction kept 5 bases outside the gene matches. The CDR3 covers 15 residues. Germline CDR1 is SGDLS and CDR2 is YYNGEE.

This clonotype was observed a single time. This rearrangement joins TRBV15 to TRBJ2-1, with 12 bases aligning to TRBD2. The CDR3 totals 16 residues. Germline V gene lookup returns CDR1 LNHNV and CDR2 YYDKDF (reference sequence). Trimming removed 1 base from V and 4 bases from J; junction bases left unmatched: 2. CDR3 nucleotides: TGTGCCACCAGCAGAGGGGGACTAGCGGGTTACAATGAGCAGTTCTTC. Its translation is CATSRGGLAGYNEQFF.

CDR3 sequence: CASSPVRAGYSNEQFF. CDR3 bases: TGTGCCAGCAGTCCCGTTCGGGCGGGGTACAGCAATGAGCAGTTCTTC. V is TRBV28 and J is TRBJ2-1; TRBD2 might be the D (6 bases). Germline V gene data show CDR1 as MDHEN and CDR2 as SYDVKM. CDR3 length: 16 residues. Between the trimmed V and J ends, which lost 5 bases and 6 bases, there was a span of 20 bases. Variable domain in full (rest from reference TRBV28 and TRBJ2-1): DVKVTQSSRYLVKRTGEKVFLECVQDMDHENMFWYRQDPGLGLRLIYFSYDVKMKEKGDIPEGYSVSREKKERFSLILESASTNQTSMYLCASSPVRAGYSNEQFFGPGTRLTVL.

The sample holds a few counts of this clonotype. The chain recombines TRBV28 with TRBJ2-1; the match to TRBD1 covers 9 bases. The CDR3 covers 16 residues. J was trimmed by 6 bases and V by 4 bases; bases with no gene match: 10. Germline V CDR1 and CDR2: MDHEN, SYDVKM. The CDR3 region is CASSYLGTGLGNEQFF. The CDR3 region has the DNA TGTGCCAGCAGTTACTTGGGGACAGGGCTAGGCAATGAGCAGTTCTTC.

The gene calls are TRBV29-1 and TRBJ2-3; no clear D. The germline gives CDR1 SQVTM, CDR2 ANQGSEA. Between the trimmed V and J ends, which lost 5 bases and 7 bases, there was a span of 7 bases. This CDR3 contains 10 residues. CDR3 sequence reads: CSVLYNTQYF. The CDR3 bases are TGCAGCGTTCTTTATAATACGCAGTATTTT.

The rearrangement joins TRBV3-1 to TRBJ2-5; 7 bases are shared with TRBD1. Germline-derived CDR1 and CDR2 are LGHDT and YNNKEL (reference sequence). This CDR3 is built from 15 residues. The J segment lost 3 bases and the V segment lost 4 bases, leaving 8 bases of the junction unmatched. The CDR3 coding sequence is TGTGCCAGCAGCCCTAGGGACAGATTTGAAGAGACCCAGTACTTC. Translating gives CASSPRDRFEETQYF.

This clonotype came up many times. CDR3 in amino acids: CASSLDWAKNIQYF. The CDR3 DNA follows: TGTGCCAGCAGCTTAGATTGGGCCAAAAACATTCAGTACTTC. The V gene is TRBV7-2, the J gene TRBJ2-4; no clear D. The V end was cut by 1 base, the J end by 1 base, with 5 bases between. CDR3 size: 14 residues. Germline V gene sequence: CDR1 SGHTA, CDR2 FQGNSA.

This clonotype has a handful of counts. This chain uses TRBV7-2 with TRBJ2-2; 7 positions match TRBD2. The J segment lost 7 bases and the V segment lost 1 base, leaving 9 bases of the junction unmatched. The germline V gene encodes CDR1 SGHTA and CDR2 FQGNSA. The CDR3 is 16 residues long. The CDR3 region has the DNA TGTGCCAGCAGCTTAGTAGGGCGGGGGTTCGGCGGGGAGCTGTTTTTT. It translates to CASSLVGRGFGGELFF.

The CDR3 is CASTPGLAGYTQYF. CDR3 nucleotides: TGTGCCAGCACTCCGGGACTAGCGGGGTATACGCAGTATTTT. The genes are TRBV6-8 and TRBJ2-3, with 13 bases lining up with TRBD2. J gave up 7 bases and V 7 bases, and 5 bases lay outside the gene matches. The germline V gene encodes CDR1 MNHGY and CDR2 SAAAGT. The CDR3 consists of 14 residues.

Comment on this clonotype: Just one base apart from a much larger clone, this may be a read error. CDR3 sequence: CASSPRAGGNSYNEQFF. In nucleotides, the CDR3 is TGTGCCAGCAGCCCTAGGGCGGGAGGGAACTCCTACAATGAGCAGTTCTTC. This chain uses TRBV7-9 with TRBJ2-1; TRBD2 agrees at 9 bases. With 5 bases clipped from V and 0 bases from J, the junction kept 8 bases outside the gene matches. CDR1 is SEHNR, CDR2 FQNEAQ, per germline (reference sequence). The CDR3 has 17 amino acids.

The DNA for the CDR3 is TGTGCCAGCAGCCCACTACGGACAACGAAAGAGGGGGGCACAGATACGCAGTATTTT. This gives the protein CASSPLRTTKEGGTDTQYF. The rearrangement uses TRBV7-9 and TRBJ2-3; D possibly corresponds to TRBD1 (6 bases). CDR3 size: 19 residues. Between the trimmed V and J ends, which lost 5 bases and 1 base, there was a span of 25 bases. Germline V gene data show CDR1 as SEHNR and CDR2 as FQNEAQ (reference sequence).

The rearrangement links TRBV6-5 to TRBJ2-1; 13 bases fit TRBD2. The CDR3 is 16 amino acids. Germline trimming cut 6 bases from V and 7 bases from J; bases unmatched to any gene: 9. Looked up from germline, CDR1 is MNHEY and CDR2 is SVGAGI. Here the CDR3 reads CASRPTSGRAINEQFF. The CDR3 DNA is TGTGCCAGCAGGCCCACTAGCGGGAGGGCAATAAATGAGCAGTTCTTC.